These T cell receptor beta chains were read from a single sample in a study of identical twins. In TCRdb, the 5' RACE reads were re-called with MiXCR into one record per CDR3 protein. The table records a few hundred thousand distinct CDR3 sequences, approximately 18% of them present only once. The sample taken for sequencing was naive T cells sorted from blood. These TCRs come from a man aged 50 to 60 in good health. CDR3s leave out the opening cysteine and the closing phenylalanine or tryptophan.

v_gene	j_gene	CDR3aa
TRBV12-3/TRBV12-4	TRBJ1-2	ASSPADSYGYT
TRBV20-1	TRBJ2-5	SARSGSGTQETQY
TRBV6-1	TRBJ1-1	ASVQGANTEAF
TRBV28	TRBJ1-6	ASSQNSPLH
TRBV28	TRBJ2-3	ASSSDRGAADTQY
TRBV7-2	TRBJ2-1	ASRILADEQF
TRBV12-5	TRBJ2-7	ASGTQGTGVSYEQY
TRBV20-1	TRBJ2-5	SARGRGQETQY
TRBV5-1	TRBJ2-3	ASSFDRRDTQY
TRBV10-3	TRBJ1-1	AISDRQLQGGEAF
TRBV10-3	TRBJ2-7	AIWDSGTFGEQY
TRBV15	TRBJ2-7	ATSRIPGQGIGNEQY
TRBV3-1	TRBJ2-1	ASSQVPNEQF
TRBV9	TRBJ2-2	ASSVGQGWAGELF
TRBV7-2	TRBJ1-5	ASSLLVGQPQH
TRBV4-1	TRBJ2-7	ASSQSGGEDEQY
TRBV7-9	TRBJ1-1	ASSPLGRGTEAF
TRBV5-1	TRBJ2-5	ASSLEGYQETQY
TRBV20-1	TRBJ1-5	SARSDSNQPQH
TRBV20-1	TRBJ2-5	SAARTSGETQY
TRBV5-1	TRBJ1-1	ASSISSQGRTNTEAF
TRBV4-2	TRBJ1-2	ASSPNGGRGYT
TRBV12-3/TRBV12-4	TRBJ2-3	ASSLYDRDAQY
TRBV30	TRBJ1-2	AWTQGARGGYT
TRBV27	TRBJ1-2	ASSLRAETNYGYT
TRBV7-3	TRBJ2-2	ASSPTSGSTGELF
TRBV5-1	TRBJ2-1	ASSLEGGRYNEQF
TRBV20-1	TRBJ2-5	SARRSQETQY
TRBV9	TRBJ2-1	ASSVGYNEQF
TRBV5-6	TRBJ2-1	ASSLIKREQF
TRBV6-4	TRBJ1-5	ASSETLTQPQH
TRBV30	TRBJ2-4	AWTSRGQDIQY
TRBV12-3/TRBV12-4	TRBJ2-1	ASSLIQLYNEQF
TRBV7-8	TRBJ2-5	ASSFNRDVYQETQY
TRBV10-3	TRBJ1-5	AISESTGLAQPQH
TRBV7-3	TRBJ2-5	ASSLGGGRAGETQY
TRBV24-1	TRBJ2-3	ATSDGQGLTDTQY
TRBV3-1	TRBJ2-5	ASILSGGPGETQY
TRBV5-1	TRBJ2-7	ASSLGASFDEQY
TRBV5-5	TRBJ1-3	ASSLSPTGGNTIY
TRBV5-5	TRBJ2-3	ASNTWDSTDTQY
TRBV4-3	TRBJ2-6	ASSREDGRSGANVLT
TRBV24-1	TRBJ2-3	ATSDPGGARDTQY
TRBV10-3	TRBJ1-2	AISERGANYGYT
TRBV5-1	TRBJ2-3	ASSLPSGGRTFTDTQY
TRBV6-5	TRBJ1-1	ASSSHREPEAF